Listed below are T cell receptor beta chains from one sample, sequenced in a study of patients and donors after allogeneic stem cell transplantation. TCRdb used MiXCR to reprocess the RT-PCR reads, holding one entry per CDR3 protein. The sample consists of about a million distinct CDR3 sequences, 18% of them appearing once. Sequencing was performed on blood, either unsorted or a sorted T cell fraction (not recorded which). The receptors come from a human donor who was either an allogeneic HSCT recipient or a stem cell or donor lymphocyte infusion donor (not recorded which). It is not recorded whose cells these are; they may come from a transplant donor. CDR3s include the opening cysteine and the closing phenylalanine or tryptophan. D genes are given only for firm matches. The size entry is marked missing in some rows and otherwise reads once, few, many or a size class.

CDR3aa,CDR3nt,v_gene,j_gene,abundance,d_gene
CAWEGGSYEQYF,TGTGCCTGGGAAGGGGGGTCCTACGAGCAGTACTTC,TRBV30,TRBJ2-7,few,NA
CASSRPRDTDTQYF,TGTGCCAGCAGCCGTCCACGGGACACAGATACGCAGTATTTT,TRBV12-3/TRBV12-4,TRBJ2-3,many,NA
CASSQTGISYEQYF,TGCGCCAGCAGCCAGACGGGGATCTCCTACGAGCAGTACTTC,TRBV4-1,TRBJ2-7,few,NA
CASSPGTLWNEQFF,TGTGCCAGCAGCCCCGGGACGTTGTGGAATGAGCAGTTCTTC,TRBV9,TRBJ2-1,few,NA
CASSLFPGNTIYF,TGTGCCAGCAGTTTATTCCCTGGAAACACCATATATTTT,TRBV28,TRBJ1-3,many,NA
CASSLRDGGYEQYF,TGCGCCAGCAGCCTCCGGGACGGAGGCTACGAGCAGTACTTC,TRBV4-1,TRBJ2-7,NA,NA
CASSPIARGPDTQYF,TGTGCCAGCAGCCCGATAGCGCGGGGCCCAGATACGCAGTATTTT,TRBV7-3,TRBJ2-3,NA,NA
CASSQDKRLNF,TGTGCCAGCAGCCAAGATAAGCGGCTAAACTTT,TRBV3-1,TRBJ1-1,NA,NA
CASSLRGLEGLAPNEQFF,TGTGCCAGCAGCTTAAGAGGACTGGAGGGCTTGGCCCCCAATGAGCAGTTCTTC,TRBV11-1,TRBJ2-1,NA,NA
CASSPVRFGGSGANVLTF,TGTGCCAGCAGCCCTGTTAGGTTTGGAGGCTCTGGGGCCAACGTCCTGACTTTC,TRBV4-2,TRBJ2-6,NA,NA
CASSFRVTSGGTDTQYF,TGTGCCAGCAGCTTCAGGGTAACTAGCGGGGGCACAGATACGCAGTATTTT,TRBV5-4,TRBJ2-3,NA,TRBD2
CATRDRRNEQFF,TGTGCCACCCGGGACAGAAGGAATGAGCAGTTCTTC,TRBV24-1,TRBJ2-1,NA,TRBD1
CASSVGGGPTSTDTQYF,TGTGCCAGCAGCGTAGGGGGCGGGCCTACTAGCACAGATACGCAGTATTTT,TRBV7-2,TRBJ2-3,few,TRBD1
CASSVPGQGINEQFF,TGCGCCAGCAGTGTCCCGGGACAGGGGATTAATGAGCAGTTCTTC,TRBV5-1,TRBJ2-1,few,TRBD1
CASSYGESTGRFNEQFF,TGTGCCAGCAGTTACGGGGAATCCACGGGGCGGTTCAATGAGCAGTTCTTC,TRBV6-2/TRBV6-3,TRBJ2-1,NA,NA
CASSLTDRPRGELFF,TGCGCCAGCAGCTTGACCGACAGGCCTAGGGGGGAGCTGTTTTTT,TRBV5-1,TRBJ2-2,once,NA
CASSSGELYNEQFF,TGCGCCAGCAGTTCGGGAGAGCTCTACAATGAGCAGTTCTTC,TRBV5-1,TRBJ2-1,many,NA
CASTPTSGTYEQYF,TGTGCCAGCACCCCGACTAGCGGGACCTACGAGCAGTACTTC,TRBV6-1,TRBJ2-7,NA,TRBD2
CASSEVASPSTQYF,TGTGCCAGCAGTGAAGTGGCTAGTCCCTCCACCCAGTACTTC,TRBV2,TRBJ2-5,NA,NA
CASSLALRDRGSEQYF,TGTGCCAGCAGCTTAGCCCTACGGGACAGGGGATCCGAGCAGTACTTC,TRBV7-9,TRBJ2-7,few,TRBD1
CASASPGRFYNSPLHF,TGTGCCAGCGCCTCGCCGGGACGCTTCTATAATTCACCCCTCCACTTT,TRBV28,TRBJ1-6,few,NA
CSVDRGQYF,TGCAGCGTTGATAGGGGCCAGTACTTC,TRBV29-1,TRBJ2-5,NA,NA
CASNPRGGGHYEQYF,TGTGCCAGCAACCCCCGGGGAGGGGGGCACTACGAGCAGTACTTC,TRBV12-3/TRBV12-4,TRBJ2-7,NA,NA
CASSLSIRHEQYF,TGTGCCAGCAGCCTTAGCATCCGCCACGAGCAGTACTTC,TRBV9,TRBJ2-7,NA,NA
CASSQQGDYGYTF,TGCGCCAGCAGCCAGCAGGGGGACTATGGCTACACCTTC,TRBV4-1,TRBJ1-2,few,TRBD1
CATSRDLRQNQETQYF,TGTGCCACCAGCAGAGATTTAAGACAGAACCAAGAGACCCAGTACTTC,TRBV15,TRBJ2-5,few,NA
CASGLVRDRNQPQHF,TGTGCTAGTGGTTTGGTAAGGGACAGGAATCAGCCCCAGCATTTT,TRBV12-5,TRBJ1-5,few,TRBD1
CASSNGPRNSPLHF,TGTGCCAGCAGCAATGGTCCACGAAATTCACCCCTCCACTTT,TRBV5-6,TRBJ1-6,few,NA
CASTRAGGPEETQYF,TGCGCCAGCACTCGAGCGGGAGGGCCGGAGGAGACCCAGTACTTC,TRBV5-1,TRBJ2-5,NA,TRBD2
CASSITWRAGNNEQFF,TGTGCCAGCAGTATAACTTGGCGGGCCGGGAACAATGAGCAGTTCTTC,TRBV27,TRBJ2-1,NA,NA
CASSQGWGTDYEQYF,TGCGCCAGCAGCCAGGGTTGGGGCACAGACTACGAGCAGTACTTC,TRBV4-3,TRBJ2-7,NA,NA
CASSVDFGKTHNGYTF,TGTGCCAGCAGCGTAGATTTCGGGAAAACTCACAATGGCTACACCTTC,TRBV9,TRBJ1-2,many,NA
CASSEGISTDTQYF,TGTGCCAGCAGCGAGGGGATTAGCACAGATACGCAGTATTTT,TRBV7-3,TRBJ2-3,few,NA
CASSQNPGGTNTEAFF,TGTGCCAGCAGCCAAAATCCAGGGGGCACGAACACTGAAGCTTTCTTT,TRBV3-1,TRBJ1-1,NA,TRBD1
CASSGPGTGGMDIQYF,TGTGCCAGCTCGGGTCCCGGGACAGGGGGTATGGACATTCAGTACTTC,TRBV12-3/TRBV12-4,TRBJ2-4,few,TRBD1
CASSFAGDPSRDNEQFF,TGTGCCAGCAGCTTTGCGGGAGATCCGTCGAGGGACAATGAGCAGTTCTTC,TRBV7-9,TRBJ2-1,NA,TRBD2
CSAGTPRGYTEAFF,TGCAGTGCGGGAACACCGAGGGGGTACACTGAAGCTTTCTTT,TRBV20-1,TRBJ1-1,NA,NA
CSASPGGVNYGYTF,TGCAGTGCTAGCCCCGGAGGAGTTAACTATGGCTACACCTTC,TRBV20-1,TRBJ1-2,NA,NA
CASSFGGGSADTQYF,TGTGCCAGCAGTTTTGGCGGGGGGAGCGCAGATACGCAGTATTTT,TRBV12-3/TRBV12-4,TRBJ2-3,many,TRBD2
CASSFLSNYGYTF,TGTGCCAGCAGTTTTTTGTCAAACTATGGCTACACCTTC,TRBV12-3/TRBV12-4,TRBJ1-2,NA,NA
CASSPGQGRGIAEAFF,TGTGCCAGCAGCCCGGGACAGGGGAGAGGTATCGCTGAAGCTTTCTTT,TRBV12-3/TRBV12-4,TRBJ1-1,few,TRBD1
CASSPPTDSNEQFF,TGTGCCAGCAGTCCCCCGACTGACTCCAATGAGCAGTTCTTC,TRBV6-2/TRBV6-3,TRBJ2-1,few,NA